The 24 T cell receptor beta chains given below trace back to one sample, sequenced in a study of CD8 T cells in ankylosing spondylitis. MiXCR, run by TCRdb on the 5' RACE reads, gives a single entry per CDR3 protein. The sample contains a few hundred thousand distinct CDR3 sequences, about 20% of which appear only once. Material: blood, either unsorted or a sorted T cell fraction (not recorded which). The receptors here all came from a male donor with ankylosing spondylitis or in good health (not recorded which).

In its sample, this clonotype was seen a few times. The chain links TRBV6-4 to TRBJ2-2; TRBD2 agrees at 9 bases. Germline CDR1 is MRHNA and CDR2 is SNTAGT. The ends lost 5 bases at V and 6 bases at J; junction bases unmatched: 4. This CDR3 is 14 amino acids long. The CDR3 here is CASSSGLAPGELFF. DNA for the CDR3: TGTGCCAGCAGTTCGGGACTAGCCCCCGGGGAGCTGTTTTTT.

This clonotype was counted between two and nine times. The V and J genes are TRBV7-3 and TRBJ1-1, with TRBD1 identical over 8 bases. V dropped 1 base and J dropped 6; count of bases not matched to a gene: 10. The CDR3 contains 16 residues. Germline V gene data show CDR1 as SGHTA and CDR2 as FQGTGA. CDR3 loop: CASSLRARGPRAEAFF. CDR3 bases: TGTGCCAGCAGCTTAAGGGCCAGGGGGCCTAGGGCTGAAGCTTTCTTT.

A few counts support this clonotype. The chain has TRBV29-1 and TRBJ2-7; 10 bases are shared with TRBD1. The V and J ends lost 6 bases and 0 bases, in that order; junction bases with no gene match: 2. This CDR3 region has 13 residues. Looked up from germline, CDR1 is SQVTM and CDR2 is ANQGSEA. The CDR3 DNA follows: TGCAGCGTCGGACAGGGGGGCTCCTACGAGCAGTACTTC. Amino acid sequence: CSVGQGGSYEQYF.

This clonotype showed up many times. The chain employs TRBV5-5 and TRBJ2-7; 7 bases agree with TRBD2. This CDR3 is 14 amino acids long. Germline V CDR1 and CDR2: SGHKS, YYEKEE (reference sequence). V lost 0 bases and J lost 3; bases outside the gene matches: 3. The CDR3 loop reads CASSLVPGGYEQYF. The CDR3, as DNA: TGTGCCAGCAGCTTGGTTCCGGGAGGCTACGAGCAGTACTTC.

Ten or more counts support this clonotype. The CDR3 region is CASSVASGGLLETQYF. DNA of the CDR3: TGTGCCAGCAGCGTAGCGTCGGGGGGCCTCTTGGAGACCCAGTACTTC. The V call is TRBV9, the J call TRBJ2-5; D perhaps matches TRBD2 (7 bases). The CDR3 is 16 amino acids. Germline CDR1 is SGDLS and CDR2 is YYNGEE. With 0 bases removed from V and 5 bases from J, the gap between germline ends came to 17 bases.

This clonotype was counted a few times. The rearrangement links TRBV4-1 to TRBJ2-7; D is possibly TRBD2 (5 bases). The germline V gene encodes CDR1 MGHRA and CDR2 YSYEKL. The ends were cut back, 1 base at V and 2 bases at J, with 9 bases in the middle. This CDR3 is 14 amino acids long. This CDR3 is CASSQGGPTYEQYF. CDR3 DNA sequence: TGCGCCAGCAGCCAAGGCGGGCCAACCTACGAGCAGTACTTC.

This clonotype came up a few times. The rearrangement links TRBV6-5 to TRBJ2-7; D possibly corresponds to TRBD2 (6 bases). The CDR3 totals 12 residues. Looked up from germline, CDR1 is MNHEY and CDR2 is SVGAGI. V lost 8 bases, J lost 2 bases, and 10 bases lay in between. This chain's CDR3 is CASGPGAYEQYF. CDR3 sequence (DNA): TGTGCCAGCGGCCCGGGAGCCTACGAGCAGTACTTC.

The rearrangement uses TRBV10-3 and TRBJ1-3, with unresolved D. The CDR3 consists of 11 residues. Looked up from germline, CDR1 is ENHRY and CDR2 is SYGVKD. V shed 6 bases and J shed 8 bases, with 8 bases lying between them. CDR3 sequence: CAIRDGDTIYF. Here the CDR3 DNA reads TGTGCCATCAGGGACGGGGACACCATATATTTT.

In DNA form, the CDR3 reads TGTGCCAGCAGCTTAGCGGGAGCCCAGTTCTTC. Encoded protein: CASSLAGAQFF. The genes are TRBV7-8 and TRBJ2-1, with D perhaps TRBD2 (5 bases). Trimming stripped 0 bases from V and 13 bases from J, with 7 bases between. The germline CDR1 and CDR2 sequences are SGHVS and FQNEAQ. The CDR3 is made up of 11 amino acids.

In its sample, this clonotype was seen a few times. The chain is built from TRBV4-1 and TRBJ1-2; 11 bases match TRBD1. J gave up 4 bases and V 5 bases, and 6 bases lay outside the gene matches. Germline V CDR1 and CDR2: MGHRA, YSYEKL. The CDR3 has 15 residues. CDR3 sequence: CASSDGTGGSYGYTF. DNA of the CDR3: TGCGCCAGCAGCGACGGGACAGGGGGGTCCTATGGCTACACCTTC.

This clonotype was detected ten times or more. The chain uses TRBV20-1 and TRBJ2-7; D unresolved. The germline gives CDR1 DFQATT, CDR2 SNEGSKA (reference sequence). V lost 3 bases to trimming and J lost 0 bases, with 9 bases between them. There are 13 residues in the CDR3. The CDR3 DNA is TGCAGTGCTAGCGGGTACACCTCCTACGAGCAGTACTTC. It specifies CSASGYTSYEQYF.

This clonotype was observed many times. The chain links TRBV4-1 to TRBJ2-7, with D possibly TRBD2 on 6 matching bases. The germline V gene encodes CDR1 MGHRA and CDR2 YSYEKL. Trimming left V 4 bases short and J 4 bases short, with 11 bases between. There are 13 residues in the CDR3. The CDR3 nucleotides are TGCGCCAGCAGCCGGGGACTGGTTTACGAGCAGTACTTC. It specifies CASSRGLVYEQYF.

This clonotype appeared a few times. This sequence joins TRBV12-3 or TRBV12-4 and TRBJ2-3; D might be TRBD1 or TRBD2, each matching 5 bases. The CDR3 extends over 15 amino acids. V lost 1 base and J 3 bases, leaving 11 bases between the germline ends. Written as DNA, the CDR3 is TGTGCCAGCAGTTTAGTGGGCAGGGAGACAGATACGCAGTATTTT. It codes for CASSLVGRETDTQYF.

This clonotype has ten or more counts. This chain connects TRBV15 to TRBJ2-2, with no clear D. CDR3 length: 16 amino acids. V was shortened by 1 base and J by 2 bases, with 11 bases between the two germline ends. The germline CDR1 and CDR2 sequences are LNHNV and YYDKDF (reference sequence). The DNA of the CDR3 is TGTGCCACCAGCAGAGCCGACTTACCCAACACCGGGGAGCTGTTTTTT. Protein product: CATSRADLPNTGELFF. The full variable domain, with the rest looked up from reference TRBV15 and TRBJ2-2, is DAMVIQNPRYQVTQFGKPVTLSCSQTLNHNVMYWYQQKSSQAPKLLFHYYDKDFNNEADTPDNFQSRRPNTSFCFLDIRSPGLGDTAMYLCATSRADLPNTGELFFGEGSRLTVL.

The chain employs TRBV27 and TRBJ1-1; tentatively, D is TRBD1 (5 bases). V lost 3 bases and J lost 4, with 12 bases in between. This CDR3 has 14 residues. Germline assignment: CDR1 MNHEY and CDR2 SMNVEV (reference sequence). CDR3 sequence reads: CASSFNLRGTEAFF. In DNA form, the CDR3 reads TGTGCCAGCAGTTTTAATTTGAGGGGCACTGAAGCTTTCTTT.

A few counts support this clonotype. This chain links TRBV4-3 with TRBJ2-2, with D perhaps TRBD2 (6 bases). The CDR3 is 15 amino acids. Germline V gives CDR1 LGHNA, CDR2 YSLEER. V lost 3 bases, J lost 1 base, and 9 bases lay in between. CDR3 protein: CASSQSGLNTGELFF. In DNA form, the CDR3 reads TGCGCCAGCAGCCAGTCGGGACTGAACACCGGGGAGCTGTTTTTT.

Ten or more counts support this clonotype. V and J are TRBV29-1 and TRBJ2-1; TRBD2 agrees at 12 bases. Unmatched junction bases numbered 5, after V lost 5 bases and J lost 3 bases. The CDR3 is 15 amino acids. The germline CDR1 and CDR2 sequences are SQVTM and ANQGSEA. In DNA, the CDR3 is TGCAGCGTTAGGGGACTAGCGGGCTTCTACAATGAGCAGTTCTTC. It translates to CSVRGLAGFYNEQFF.

V usage is TRBV29-1 and J usage is TRBJ2-2; D possibly matches TRBD1 or TRBD2 (5 bases each). Germline CDR1 reads SQVTM; CDR2 reads ANQGSEA. This CDR3 region has 14 residues. The V and J ends lost 4 bases and 1 base respectively, with 10 bases between them. CDR3 DNA: TGCAGCGTTGGCGGGCAGGGGAACACCGGGGAGCTGTTTTTT. Translation gives CSVGGQGNTGELFF.

The chain recombines TRBV29-1 with TRBJ2-7, with D maybe TRBD2 (5 bases). V was clipped by 2 bases and J by 7 bases, with 12 bases between them. Germline lookup yields CDR1 SQVTM and CDR2 ANQGSEA. The CDR3 is 12 residues long. CDR3 DNA sequence: TGCAGCGTTGAAAGTACGAGGGCAGAGCAGTACTTC. Translated, it gives CSVESTRAEQYF.

The V gene is TRBV7-2, the J gene TRBJ2-7; D remains unclear. Germline V gene lookup returns CDR1 SGHTA and CDR2 FQGNSA. The CDR3 has 12 amino acids. V was clipped by 0 bases and J by 7 bases, with 7 bases between them. CDR3 nucleotides: TGTGCCAGCAGCTTAGCGGAGACAGAGCAGTACTTC. It specifies CASSLAETEQYF.

The chain carries TRBV23-1 and TRBJ2-2, with TRBD1 identical over 11 bases. TRBV23-1 is an ORF; its function is uncertain. This CDR3 has 16 amino acids. The V gene end was trimmed by 1 base and the J gene end by 6 bases; junction bases not matched to a gene: 4. CDR3 sequence reads: CASSQFKDRGPGELFF. DNA of the CDR3: TGCGCCAGCAGTCAATTCAAGGACAGGGGGCCCGGGGAGCTGTTTTTT.

The rearrangement joins TRBV6-2 or TRBV6-3 to TRBJ2-3, with 12 bases lining up with TRBD2. Per germline, CDR1 MNHEY and CDR2 SVGEGT. The J segment lost 4 bases and the V segment lost 2 bases, leaving 7 bases of the junction unmatched. The CDR3 consists of 17 residues. CDR3 sequence (DNA): TGTGCCAGCAGTTACGACCCCCTAGCGGGAGGGCCAGATACGCAGTATTTT. This translates into CASSYDPLAGGPDTQYF.

This CDR3 reads CASSPESPGGANYGYTF. For the CDR3, the DNA is TGTGCCAGCAGCCCGGAAAGCCCCGGGGGGGCTAACTATGGCTACACCTTC. V usage is TRBV4-2 and J usage is TRBJ1-2; D is perhaps TRBD1 (5 bases). CDR1 is LGHNA and CDR2 is YNFKEQ in the germline V gene. This CDR3 is 17 amino acids long. Trimming removed 4 bases at V and 0 bases at J, with 18 bases between.

The chain has TRBV7-9 and TRBJ2-5; possibly TRBD2 for D (5 bases). V was pared by 5 bases and J by 7 bases, with 17 bases between. CDR3 length: 14 residues. Germline V CDR1 and CDR2: SEHNR, FQNEAQ (reference sequence). CDR3 protein: CASSPTTPEGTQYF. CDR3 nucleotide sequence: TGTGCCAGCAGCCCAACTACTCCCGAGGGGACCCAGTACTTC.